Presented here are 24 T cell receptor beta chains from one specimen sequenced in a study of shared clonotypes between healthy human individuals. Profiled with immunoSEQ multiplex PCR; TCRdb holds only in-frame clones, not every one. Among 600,000 to 750,000 clones listed, 72% were seen once. Sequencing was carried out using memory CD4+ T cells sorted from blood. Subset: CD45RA-negative fraction. The origin of the receptors is a woman in her 30s in good health.

V is TRBV19 and J is TRBJ2-5; 7 nucleotides align to TRBD2. CDR1 is LNHDA, CDR2 SQIVND, per germline (reference sequence). With V trimmed by 5 bases and J by 4 bases, 13 bases remained unmatched. The CDR3 has 16 residues. The CDR3 region is CASSHPWGGGIETQYF. CDR3 DNA: TGTGCCAGTAGTCACCCCTGGGGGGGTGGCATAGAGACCCAGTACTTC.

The rearrangement links TRBV7-2 to TRBJ1-4; no clear D. V was trimmed by 3 bases and J by 6 bases, leaving 8 bases between them. The CDR3 length is 13 residues. Germline lookup yields CDR1 SGHTA and CDR2 FQGNSA. The CDR3 reads CASSLQRDEKLFF. CDR3 in DNA: TGTGCCAGCAGCTTGCAGAGGGATGAAAAACTGTTTTTT. The variable domain in full, completed from reference TRBV7-2 and TRBJ1-4, reads GAGVSQSPSNKVTEKGKDVELRCDPISGHTALYWYRQSLGQGLEFLIYFQGNSAPDKSGLPSDRFSAERTGGSVSTLTIQRTQQEDSAVYLCASSLQRDEKLFFGSGTQLSVL.

The chain is built from TRBV18 and TRBJ2-7; 9 bases are a match to TRBD1. The J segment lost 3 bases and the V segment lost 2 bases, leaving 5 bases of the junction unmatched. The CDR3 covers 15 residues. Germline V gene lookup returns CDR1 KGHSH and CDR2 LQKENI. CDR3: CASSPNDRGNYEQYF. The CDR3 coding sequence is TGTGCCAGCTCACCAAATGACAGGGGGAACTACGAGCAGTACTTC.

The rearrangement joins TRBV6-6 to TRBJ1-5; no definite D call. This CDR3 region has 14 residues. CDR1 MNHNY and CDR2 SVGAGI come from the germline V gene (reference sequence). V was trimmed by 0 bases and J by 6 bases, leaving 9 bases between them. In nucleotides, the CDR3 is TGTGCCAGCAGTTACTCGACCGGGGTTCAGCCCCAGCATTTT. It specifies CASSYSTGVQPQHF.

This clone has just one count. The J gene is TRBJ1-2, the V gene TRBV4-1, with a possible D match to TRBD1 (5 bases). The CDR3 covers 17 residues. Trimming removed 1 base at V and 7 bases at J, with 22 bases between. Germline CDR1 reads MGHRA; CDR2 reads YSYEKL. DNA of the CDR3: TGCGCCAGCAGCCAAGTGGGCGGGGAGGGGCCACTTGGTGGCTACACCTTC. Translating gives CASSQVGGEGPLGGYTF.

The chain joins TRBV19 to TRBJ2-3; 8 bases fit TRBD1. The J segment lost 4 bases and the V segment lost 4 bases, leaving 10 bases of the junction unmatched. CDR1 is LNHDA, CDR2 SQIVND, per germline (reference sequence). The CDR3 extends over 16 amino acids. The CDR3, as DNA: TGTGCCAGTAGTAGGCAGGGGGCTCGGACAGCAGATACGCAGTATTTT. The encoded protein is CASSRQGARTADTQYF.

V and J are TRBV7-3 and TRBJ2-2, with D tentatively TRBD1 (5 bases). Deletions cut 0 bases from V and 8 bases from J, with 10 bases between. The CDR3 length is 14 residues. CDR1 is SGHTA and CDR2 is FQGTGA in the germline V gene. CDR3 protein: CASSLTRDKGELFF. CDR3 sequence (DNA): TGTGCCAGCAGCTTAACCAGGGATAAGGGGGAGCTGTTTTTT.

On this clone: The junction departs from germline at one end; a sequencing error may be responsible. The V call is TRBV6-1, the J call TRBJ2-3; D unresolved. From germline, CDR1 is MNHNS and CDR2 SASEGT. This CDR3 contains 16 residues. The CDR3 loop is CASNEPGRVSTDTQYF. CDR3 sequence (DNA): TGTGCCAGCAATGAACCCGGACGGGTTAGCACAGATACGCAGTATTTT.

The rearrangement uses TRBV6-1 and TRBJ2-2, with D perhaps TRBD1 or TRBD2 (5 bases each). In germline, CDR1 is MNHNS, CDR2 SASEGT. V dropped 7 bases and J dropped 4 bases, with 16 bases sitting between them. This CDR3 has 15 residues. CDR3 amino acids: CASIGGDGTTGELFF. The CDR3 DNA sequence: TGTGCCAGCATAGGTGGCGACGGGACCACCGGGGAGCTGTTTTTT.

The rearrangement joins TRBV6-5 to TRBJ2-7; D is unresolved. With 7 bases removed from V and 3 bases from J, the gap between germline ends came to 13 bases. CDR3 size: 13 residues. From germline, CDR1 is MNHEY and CDR2 SVGAGI. CDR3 sequence: CASTRASGYEQYF. CDR3 DNA: TGTGCCAGCACGAGAGCATCGGGCTACGAGCAGTACTTC.

J is TRBJ2-5 and V is TRBV25-1, with D hard to call. V dropped 4 bases and J dropped 5 bases, with 8 bases sitting between them. Germline lookup yields CDR1 MGHDK and CDR2 SYGVNS. The CDR3 is 12 residues long. The CDR3 region is CASSGFLETQYF. The CDR3 nucleotides are TGTGCCAGCAGTGGGTTCTTGGAGACCCAGTACTTC.

The chain combines TRBV4-1 with TRBJ2-5; TRBD1 aligns across 9 bases. Germline assignment: CDR1 MGHRA and CDR2 YSYEKL. The CDR3 covers 15 residues. Losses at the gene ends were 1 base for V and 2 bases for J; bases not matched to a gene: 2. The chain's CDR3 is CASSQVGTGQETQYF. In DNA, the CDR3 is TGCGCCAGCAGCCAAGTCGGGACAGGGCAAGAGACCCAGTACTTC.

This rearrangement joins TRBV10-2 to TRBJ2-5; 12 bases line up with TRBD1. The J segment lost 7 bases and the V segment lost 4 bases, leaving 7 bases of the junction unmatched. Per germline, CDR1 WSHSY and CDR2 SAAADI. CDR3 length: 15 residues. CDR3 in DNA: TGCGCCAGCAGTGGTTGGGACAGGGGGCGCACGACCCAGTACTTC. This encodes CASSGWDRGRTTQYF.

The rearrangement uses TRBV2 and TRBJ1-5; D is unresolved. CDR3 length equals 15 residues. Trimming took 2 bases from V and 0 from J, leaving 8 bases between them. Germline CDR1 reads SNHLY; CDR2 reads FYNNEI. The CDR3 sequence: CASSEIWNSNQPQHF. CDR3 DNA: TGTGCCAGCAGTGAAATCTGGAATAGCAATCAGCCCCAGCATTTT.

V usage is TRBV25-1 and J usage is TRBJ1-1; 8 nucleotides agree with TRBD1. The CDR3 extends over 15 amino acids. Germline V gene data show CDR1 as MGHDK and CDR2 as SYGVNS. V lost 8 bases to trimming and J lost 3 bases; unmatched junction nucleotides: 11. The CDR3 DNA sequence: TGTGCCAGCGAAAAACCAGGGGGCGAGGACACTGAAGCTTTCTTT. This gives the protein CASEKPGGEDTEAFF.

A word on this clone: The sample holds other DNA sequences that translate to the same CDR3. This rearrangement joins TRBV28 to TRBJ1-5; D remains ambiguous. Germline V gene data show CDR1 as MDHEN and CDR2 as SYDVKM. This CDR3 contains 10 residues. The V end lost 4 bases, the J end lost 6 bases, and 1 base lay between the germline ends. The DNA for the CDR3 is TGTGCCAGCAGTTCTCAGCCCCAGCATTTT. Encoded protein: CASSSQPQHF.

The chain couples TRBV10-2 to TRBJ2-3; 8 bases are a match to TRBD2. J was trimmed by 0 bases and V by 6 bases; bases with no gene match: 5. Germline V gene lookup returns CDR1 WSHSY and CDR2 SAAADI. The CDR3 extends over 15 amino acids. The DNA for the CDR3 is TGCGCCAGCAGACTACTAGCGGAGAGCACAGATACGCAGTATTTT. It yields the protein CASRLLAESTDTQYF.

The J gene is TRBJ2-2, the V gene TRBV19; unclear D gene. Between the trimmed V and J ends, which lost 5 bases and 4 bases, there was a span of 8 bases. The length of the CDR3 is 13 residues. Germline CDR1 reads LNHDA; CDR2 reads SQIVND (reference sequence). The CDR3 reads CASSALPTGELFF. As DNA, the CDR3 is TGTGCCAGTAGTGCCCTGCCCACCGGGGAGCTGTTTTTT.

In the case of this clone: The sample carries other DNA sequences with the same CDR3. The gene calls are TRBV5-1 and TRBJ1-2, with a weak D call TRBD1 (6 bases). The V gene lost 1 base and the J gene lost 0 bases, with 10 bases spanning the gap. Germline lookup yields CDR1 SGHRS and CDR2 YFSETQ. The CDR3 is 15 amino acids. CDR3 residues: CASSLSPGANYGYTF. The CDR3 nucleotides read TGCGCCAGCAGCTTGAGTCCAGGGGCTAACTATGGCTACACCTTC.

The V call is TRBV27, the J call TRBJ2-7, with D perhaps matching TRBD1 (6 bases). V lost 2 bases, J lost 3 bases, and 8 bases lay in between. Germline V gene data show CDR1 as MNHEY and CDR2 as SMNVEV (reference sequence). The CDR3 covers 13 residues. The CDR3 sequence: CASSLTRGYEQYF. Here the CDR3 DNA reads TGTGCCAGCAGTTTAACCAGGGGCTACGAGCAGTACTTC.

The genes are TRBV28 and TRBJ2-3; D may be TRBD1 or TRBD2 (5 bases each). V lost 1 base to trimming and J lost 0 bases, with 11 bases between them. The CDR3 is 16 residues long. The germline V gene has CDR1 MDHEN and CDR2 SYDVKM. CDR3 region: CASSLSGGASTDTQYF. CDR3 DNA sequence: TGTGCCAGCAGTTTATCTGGGGGAGCTAGCACAGATACGCAGTATTTT.

V and J are TRBV10-3 and TRBJ2-3; D possibly corresponds to TRBD2 (6 bases). CDR3 length: 16 residues. The germline CDR1 and CDR2 sequences are ENHRY and SYGVKD. Between the trimmed V and J ends, which lost 0 bases and 2 bases, there was a span of 12 bases. The chain's CDR3 is CAISESGSGTTDTQYF. The CDR3 coding sequence is TGTGCCATCAGTGAGTCGGGTAGCGGAACCACAGATACGCAGTATTTT.

DNA of the CDR3: TGTGCCAGCAGTAGACAACTCACTAGCACAGATACGCAGTATTTT. This codes for CASSRQLTSTDTQYF. The rearrangement uses TRBV14 and TRBJ2-3; D ambiguous. From germline, CDR1 is SGHDN and CDR2 FVKESK. The CDR3 has 15 residues. The V end was cut by 6 bases, the J end by 0 bases, with 13 bases between.

This clone was observed once. The chain couples TRBV11-3 to TRBJ2-2; no clear D gene. CDR3 length equals 12 residues. The V end lost 3 bases, the J end lost 6 bases, and 5 bases lay between the germline ends. In germline, CDR1 is SGHNT, CDR2 YENEEA. The CDR3 protein is CASSFGPGELFF. CDR3 sequence (DNA): TGTGCCAGCAGCTTTGGCCCCGGGGAGCTGTTTTTT.